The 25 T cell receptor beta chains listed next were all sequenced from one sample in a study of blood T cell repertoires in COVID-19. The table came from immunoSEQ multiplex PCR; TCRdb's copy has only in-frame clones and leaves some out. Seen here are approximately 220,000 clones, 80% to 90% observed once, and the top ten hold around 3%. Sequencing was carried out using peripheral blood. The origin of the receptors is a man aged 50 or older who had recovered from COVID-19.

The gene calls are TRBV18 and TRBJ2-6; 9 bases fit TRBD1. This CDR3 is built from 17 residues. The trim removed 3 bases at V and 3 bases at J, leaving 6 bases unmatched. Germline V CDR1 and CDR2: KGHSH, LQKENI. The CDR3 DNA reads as TGTGCCAGCTCACCCCCACAGGGGGCTTTTGGGGCCAACGTCCTGACTTTC. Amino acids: CASSPPQGAFGANVLTF.

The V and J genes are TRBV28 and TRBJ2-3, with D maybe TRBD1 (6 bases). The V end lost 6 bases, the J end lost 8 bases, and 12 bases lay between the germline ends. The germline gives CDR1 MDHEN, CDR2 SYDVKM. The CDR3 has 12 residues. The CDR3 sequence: CASRPQGSTQYF. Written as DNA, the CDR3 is TGTGCCAGCAGGCCTCAGGGGAGTACGCAGTATTTT.

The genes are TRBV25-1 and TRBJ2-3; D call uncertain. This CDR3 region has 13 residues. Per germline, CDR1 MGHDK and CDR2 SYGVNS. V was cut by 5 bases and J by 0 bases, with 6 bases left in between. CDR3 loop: CASSITSTDTQYF. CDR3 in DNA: TGTGCCAGCAGTATAACTAGCACAGATACGCAGTATTTT.

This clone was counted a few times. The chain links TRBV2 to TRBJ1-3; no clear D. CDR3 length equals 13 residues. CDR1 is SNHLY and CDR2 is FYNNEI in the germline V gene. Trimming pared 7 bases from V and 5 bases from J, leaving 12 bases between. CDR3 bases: TGTGCCAGCACTTTCGGAGATCGAAACACCATATATTTT. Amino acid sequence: CASTFGDRNTIYF.

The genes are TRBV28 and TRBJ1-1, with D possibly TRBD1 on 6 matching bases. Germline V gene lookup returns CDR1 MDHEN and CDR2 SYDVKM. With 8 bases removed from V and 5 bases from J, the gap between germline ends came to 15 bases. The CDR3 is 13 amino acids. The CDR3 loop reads CASAQGFPTEAFF. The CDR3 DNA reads TGTGCCAGCGCACAGGGTTTCCCTACTGAAGCTTTCTTT.

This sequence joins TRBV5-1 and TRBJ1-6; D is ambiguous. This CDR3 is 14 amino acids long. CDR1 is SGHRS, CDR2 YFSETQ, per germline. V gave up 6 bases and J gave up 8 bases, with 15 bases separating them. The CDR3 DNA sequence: TGCGCCAGCAAGGTTACAGCGGGAGATTCACCCCTCCACTTT. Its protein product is CASKVTAGDSPLHF.

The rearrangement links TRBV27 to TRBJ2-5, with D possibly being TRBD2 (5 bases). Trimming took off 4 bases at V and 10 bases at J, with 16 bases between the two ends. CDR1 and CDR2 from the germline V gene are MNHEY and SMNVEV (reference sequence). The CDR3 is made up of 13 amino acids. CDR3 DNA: TGTGCCAGCAGTTACGGGATTTATGCGGACCAGTACTTC. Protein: CASSYGIYADQYF.

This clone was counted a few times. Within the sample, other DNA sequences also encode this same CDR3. The CDR3 loop is CASSLVSGSSYNEQFF. The CDR3 DNA reads TGTGCCAGCAGCTTAGTTAGCGGGAGCTCCTACAATGAGCAGTTCTTC. The chain combines TRBV7-2 with TRBJ2-1; TRBD2 matches at 9 bases. The CDR3 loop spans 16 amino acids. V was clipped by 1 base and J by 0 bases; unmatched bases: 1. Germline V gene lookup returns CDR1 SGHTA and CDR2 FQGNSA.

The CDR3, as DNA: TGTGCCACCAGCAGAGGGGTTAGCGGATACGAGCAGTACTTC. Protein product: CATSRGVSGYEQYF. This chain joins TRBV15 and TRBJ2-7; weak D call: TRBD2 (6 bases). In germline, CDR1 is LNHNV, CDR2 YYDKDF (reference sequence). The CDR3 extends over 14 amino acids. V lost 1 base and J 4 bases, leaving 11 bases between the germline ends.

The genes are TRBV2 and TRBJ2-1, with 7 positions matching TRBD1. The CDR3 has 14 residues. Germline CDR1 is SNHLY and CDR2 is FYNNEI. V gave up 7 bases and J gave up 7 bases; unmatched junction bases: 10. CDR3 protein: CASTGTAQLNEQFF. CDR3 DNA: TGTGCCAGCACCGGGACAGCCCAGTTGAATGAGCAGTTCTTC.

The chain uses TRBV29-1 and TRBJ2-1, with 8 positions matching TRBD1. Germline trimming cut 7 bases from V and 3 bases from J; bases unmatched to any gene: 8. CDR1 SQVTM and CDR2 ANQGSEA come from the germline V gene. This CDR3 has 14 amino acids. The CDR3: CSGRDRGDYNEQFF. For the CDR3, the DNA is TGCAGCGGGAGAGACAGGGGCGACTACAATGAGCAGTTCTTC.

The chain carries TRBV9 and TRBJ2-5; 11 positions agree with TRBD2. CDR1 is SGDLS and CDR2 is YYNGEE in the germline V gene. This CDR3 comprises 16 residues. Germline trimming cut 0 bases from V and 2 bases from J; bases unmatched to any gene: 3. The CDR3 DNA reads TGTGCCAGCAGCGTAGGGACTAGCGGGTGGCAAGAGACCCAGTACTTC. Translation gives CASSVGTSGWQETQYF.

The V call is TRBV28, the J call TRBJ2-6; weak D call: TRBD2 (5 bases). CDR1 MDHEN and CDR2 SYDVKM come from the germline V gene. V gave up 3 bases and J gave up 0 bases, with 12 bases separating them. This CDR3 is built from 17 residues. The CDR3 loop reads CASSFPGISSGANVLTF. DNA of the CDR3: TGTGCCAGCAGTTTCCCGGGGATTTCCTCTGGGGCCAACGTCCTGACTTTC.

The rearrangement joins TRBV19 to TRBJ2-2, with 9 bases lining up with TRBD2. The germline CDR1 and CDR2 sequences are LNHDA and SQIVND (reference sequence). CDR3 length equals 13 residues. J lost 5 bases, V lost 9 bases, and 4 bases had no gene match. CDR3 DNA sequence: TGTGCCAGCGGACTAGCGTGGACCGGGGAGCTGTTTTTT. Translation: CASGLAWTGELFF.

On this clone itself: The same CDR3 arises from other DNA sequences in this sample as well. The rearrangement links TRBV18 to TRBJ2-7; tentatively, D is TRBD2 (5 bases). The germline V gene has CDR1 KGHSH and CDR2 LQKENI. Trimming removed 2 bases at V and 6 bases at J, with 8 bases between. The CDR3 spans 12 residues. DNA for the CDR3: TGTGCCAGCTCACCAGGTGGAGGCGAGCAGTACTTC. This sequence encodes CASSPGGGEQYF.

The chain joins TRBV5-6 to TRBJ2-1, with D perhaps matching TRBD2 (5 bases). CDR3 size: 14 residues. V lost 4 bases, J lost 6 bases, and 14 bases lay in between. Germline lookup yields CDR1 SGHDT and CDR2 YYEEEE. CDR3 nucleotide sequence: TGTGCCAGCAGCCAGTTGAACGAGGGCAATGAGCAGTTCTTC. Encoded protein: CASSQLNEGNEQFF.

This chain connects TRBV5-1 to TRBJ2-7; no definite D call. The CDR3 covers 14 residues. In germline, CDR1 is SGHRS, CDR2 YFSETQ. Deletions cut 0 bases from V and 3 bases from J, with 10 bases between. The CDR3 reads CASSLEQASYEQYF. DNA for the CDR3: TGCGCCAGCAGCTTGGAGCAGGCCAGCTACGAGCAGTACTTC.

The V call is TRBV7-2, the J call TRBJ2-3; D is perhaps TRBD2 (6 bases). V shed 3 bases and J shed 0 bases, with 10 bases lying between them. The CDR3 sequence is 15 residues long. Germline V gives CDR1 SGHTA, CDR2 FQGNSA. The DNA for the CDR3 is TGTGCCAGCAGCTTTAGCGGAACTAGCACAGATACGCAGTATTTT. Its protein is CASSFSGTSTDTQYF.

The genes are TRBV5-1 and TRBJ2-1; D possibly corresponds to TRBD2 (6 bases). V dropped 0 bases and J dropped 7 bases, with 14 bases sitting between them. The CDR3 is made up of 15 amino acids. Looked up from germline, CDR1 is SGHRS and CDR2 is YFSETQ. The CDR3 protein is CASSLAGAPPNEQFF. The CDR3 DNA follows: TGCGCCAGCAGCTTGGCGGGAGCCCCCCCAAATGAGCAGTTCTTC.

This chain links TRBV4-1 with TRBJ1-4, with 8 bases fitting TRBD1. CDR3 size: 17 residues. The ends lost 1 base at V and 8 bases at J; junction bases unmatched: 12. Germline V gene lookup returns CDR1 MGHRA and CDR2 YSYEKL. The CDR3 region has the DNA TGCGCCAGCAGCCAAGTAGGGAAGGACAGGGATTCGGAAAAACTGTTTTTT. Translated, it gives CASSQVGKDRDSEKLFF.

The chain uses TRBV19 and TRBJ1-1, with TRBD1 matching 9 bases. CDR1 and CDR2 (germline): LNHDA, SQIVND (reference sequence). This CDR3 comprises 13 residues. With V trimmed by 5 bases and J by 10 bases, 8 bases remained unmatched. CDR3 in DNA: TGTGCCAGTAGTGTTTGGACAGGGGTGGGAGCTTTCTTT. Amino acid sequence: CASSVWTGVGAFF. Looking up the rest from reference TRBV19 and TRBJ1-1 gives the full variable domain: DGGITQSPKYLFRKEGQNVTLSCEQNLNHDAMYWYRQDPGQGLRLIYYSQIVNDFQKGDIAEGYSVSREKKESFPLTVTSAQKNPTAFYLCASSVWTGVGAFFGQGTRLTVV.

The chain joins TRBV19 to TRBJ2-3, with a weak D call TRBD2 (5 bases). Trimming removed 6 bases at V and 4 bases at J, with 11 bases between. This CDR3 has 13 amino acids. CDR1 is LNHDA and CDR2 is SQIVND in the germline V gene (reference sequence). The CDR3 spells CASRIWESDTQYF. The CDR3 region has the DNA TGTGCCAGTAGAATCTGGGAGTCAGATACGCAGTATTTT.

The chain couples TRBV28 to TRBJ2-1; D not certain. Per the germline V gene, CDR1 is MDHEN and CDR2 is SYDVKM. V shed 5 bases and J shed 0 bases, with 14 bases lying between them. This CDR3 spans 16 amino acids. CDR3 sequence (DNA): TGTGCCAGCAGTCCCTTAAAATACAGCTCCTACAATGAGCAGTTCTTC. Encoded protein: CASSPLKYSSYNEQFF.

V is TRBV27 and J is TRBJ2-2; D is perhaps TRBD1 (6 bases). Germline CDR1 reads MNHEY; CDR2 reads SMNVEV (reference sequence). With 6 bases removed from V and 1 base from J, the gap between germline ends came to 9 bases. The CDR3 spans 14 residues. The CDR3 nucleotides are TGTGCCAGCAGATGGACAGAGAACACCGGGGAGCTGTTTTTT. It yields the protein CASRWTENTGELFF.

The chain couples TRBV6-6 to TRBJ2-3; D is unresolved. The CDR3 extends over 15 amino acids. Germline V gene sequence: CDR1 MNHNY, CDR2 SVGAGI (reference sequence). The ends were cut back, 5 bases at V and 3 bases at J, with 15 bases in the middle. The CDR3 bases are TGTGCCAGCAGTCCTCGTGAAGCGAGAACAGATACGCAGTATTTT. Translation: CASSPREARTDTQYF.